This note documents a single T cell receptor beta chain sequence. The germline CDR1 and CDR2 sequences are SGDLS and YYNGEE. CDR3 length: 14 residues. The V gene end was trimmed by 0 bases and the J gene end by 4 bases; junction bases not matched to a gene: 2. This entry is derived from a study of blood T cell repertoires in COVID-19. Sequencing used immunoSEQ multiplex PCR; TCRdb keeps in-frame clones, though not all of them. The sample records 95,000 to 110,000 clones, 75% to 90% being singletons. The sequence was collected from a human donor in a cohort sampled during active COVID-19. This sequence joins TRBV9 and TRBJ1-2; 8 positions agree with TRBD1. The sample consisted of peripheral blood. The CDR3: CASSVGQGAYGYTF. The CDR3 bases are TGTGCCAGCAGCGTAGGGCAGGGGGCCTATGGCTACACCTTC.